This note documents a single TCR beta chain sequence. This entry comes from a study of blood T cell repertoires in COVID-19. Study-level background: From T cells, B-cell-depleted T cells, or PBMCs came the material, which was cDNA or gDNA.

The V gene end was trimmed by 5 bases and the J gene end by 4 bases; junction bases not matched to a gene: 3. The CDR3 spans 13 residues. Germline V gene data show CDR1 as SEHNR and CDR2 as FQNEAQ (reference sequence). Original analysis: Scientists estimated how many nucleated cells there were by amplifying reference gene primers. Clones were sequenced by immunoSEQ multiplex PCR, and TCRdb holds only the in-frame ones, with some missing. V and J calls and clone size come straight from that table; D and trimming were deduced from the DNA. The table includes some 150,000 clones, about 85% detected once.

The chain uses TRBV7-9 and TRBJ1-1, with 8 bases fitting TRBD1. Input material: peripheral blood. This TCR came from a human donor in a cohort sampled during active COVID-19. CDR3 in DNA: TGTGCCAGCAGCAGTCAGGGGGCCACTGAAGCTTTCTTT. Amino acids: CASSSQGATEAFF.